This T cell receptor (beta chain) was documented in a study of T cell repertoires in cytomegalovirus infection. On the study more broadly: HLA-C-restricted CMV epitopes, recently identified, and well-studied HLA-B-restricted ones were used by the study. Through public TCR beta signatures, both CMV infection and matching HLA type were indicated. The study, taken as a whole, reports: Using cumulative public TCR beta family frequency, the authors identified those who carried CMV together with the relevant HLA. Within the response measured ex vivo, HLA-C-restricted CMV-specific TCR beta clonotypes were dominant.

This clonotype came up once. Its target is not known. Trimming at V came to 8 bases and at J to 4 bases, leaving 13 bases not matched to a gene. The CDR3 spans 15 residues. Germline V CDR1 and CDR2: MNHEY, SVGAGI. TCRdb re-analysed the reads in MiXCR, keeping a single row per CDR3 protein. The sample yields about 770,000 distinct CDR3 sequences, around 29% seen once. The chain uses TRBV6-5 and TRBJ2-7; 8 bases fit TRBD1. The sample was cultured CD8+ T cells from PBMCs, taken from culture after CMV antigen stimulation. This receptor was obtained from a human donor in good health (CMV status not recorded). Some clones in this sample may be carry-over from other donors' samples. CDR3 sequence: CASQGQEESGYEQYF. CDR3 DNA sequence: TGTGCCAGCCAGGGACAGGAGGAATCGGGGTACGAGCAGTACTTC.